These 18 T cell receptor beta chains came from one sample sequenced in a study of blood T cell repertoires in COVID-19. Profiling relied on immunoSEQ multiplex PCR, and the TCRdb table lists in-frame clones only, not all of them. The table records 110,000 to 150,000 clones, around 86% of them present only once. Sequencing used peripheral blood. These receptors all stem from a human donor in a cohort sampled during active COVID-19.

The chain links TRBV28 to TRBJ2-7, with D perhaps matching TRBD2 (5 bases). Looked up from germline, CDR1 is MDHEN and CDR2 is SYDVKM. V shed 6 bases and J shed 7 bases, with 10 bases lying between them. This CDR3 region has 11 residues. CDR3 amino acids: CASRRGSEQYF. The DNA for the CDR3 is TGTGCCAGCAGACGGGGTTCAGAGCAGTACTTC.

This clone was seen only once. The chain carries TRBV15 and TRBJ1-5; a weak D match, TRBD1 (6 bases). V lost 2 bases and J 5 bases, leaving 13 bases between the germline ends. The germline V gene encodes CDR1 LNHNV and CDR2 YYDKDF (reference sequence). The CDR3 runs to 15 residues. The CDR3 loop reads CATSRLDSVDQPQHF. As DNA, the CDR3 is TGTGCCACCAGCAGACTGGACAGCGTCGATCAGCCCCAGCATTTT.

The DNA of the CDR3 is TGTGCCAGCAGCGGGGGGACAGGGGGCAATGAAAAACTGTTTTTT. Protein sequence: CASSGGTGGNEKLFF. This rearrangement joins TRBV2 to TRBJ1-4; 12 nucleotides match TRBD1. The CDR3 sequence is 15 residues long. CDR1 is SNHLY, CDR2 FYNNEI, per germline. Trimming took 6 bases from V and 5 from J; bases not matched to a gene: 4.

The chain has TRBV5-6 and TRBJ2-1, with 10 bases that match TRBD2. Trimming took 4 bases from V and 4 from J; bases not matched to a gene: 5. CDR3 length: 15 amino acids. Germline loops: CDR1 SGHDT, CDR2 YYEEEE. The CDR3 protein is CASSPGTSVYNEQFF. DNA for the CDR3: TGTGCCAGCAGCCCCGGGACTAGCGTTTACAATGAGCAGTTCTTC. Together with reference TRBV5-6 and TRBJ2-1, the CDR3 gives the full variable domain: DAGVTQSPTHLIKTRGQQVTLRCSPKSGHDTVSWYQQALGQGPQFIFQYYEEEERQRGNFPDRFSGHQFPNYSSELNVNALLLGDSALYLCASSPGTSVYNEQFFGPGTRLTVL.

This clone was found a few times. The chain couples TRBV3-1 (or the pseudogene TRBV3-2) to TRBJ1-5; TRBD1 matches at 7 bases. The V segment lost 1 base and the J segment 0 bases; nucleotides outside the gene matches: 3. From germline, CDR1 is LGHDT and CDR2 YNNKEL (reference sequence). There are 16 residues in the CDR3. The DNA for the CDR3 is TGTGCCAGCAGCCAAGGGGGGACAGTTAGCAATCAGCCCCAGCATTTT. As protein: CASSQGGTVSNQPQHF.

This clone was seen a single time. The chain has TRBV29-1 and TRBJ2-7; D gene unclear. Trimming pared 5 bases from V and 4 bases from J, leaving 15 bases between. Germline V gene data show CDR1 as SQVTM and CDR2 as ANQGSEA. There are 13 residues in the CDR3. CDR3 sequence reads: CSVYLPNQYEQYF. For the CDR3, the DNA is TGCAGCGTTTATCTTCCGAACCAGTACGAGCAGTACTTC.

The V call is TRBV6-5, the J call TRBJ2-1, with D maybe TRBD1 (5 bases). V was cut by 10 bases and J by 14 bases, with 18 bases left in between. This CDR3 is built from 11 residues. Germline-derived CDR1 and CDR2 are MNHEY and SVGAGI. DNA of the CDR3: TGTGCCAAAGCCAGGGCCCGGGCCGAGTTCTTC. Translated, it gives CAKARARAEFF.

The chain couples TRBV28 to TRBJ1-3; D is undetermined. Germline CDR1 and CDR2: MDHEN and SYDVKM. V lost 0 bases, J lost 0 bases, and 18 bases lay in between. The CDR3 consists of 19 residues. CDR3 amino acids: CASSLWRSFGRLSGNTIYF. The DNA of the CDR3 is TGTGCCAGCAGTTTATGGCGCAGCTTTGGCCGACTCTCTGGAAACACCATATATTTT.

J is TRBJ2-3 and V is TRBV5-1; no clear D. The CDR3 length is 14 residues. V was cut by 0 bases and J by 6 bases, with 11 bases left in between. The germline gives CDR1 SGHRS, CDR2 YFSETQ. For the CDR3, the DNA is TGCGCCAGCAGCTTGGGCAACTTTGCGGATACGCAGTATTTT. Its protein is CASSLGNFADTQYF. Full variable domain (remainder filled in from reference TRBV5-1 and TRBJ2-3): KAGVTQTPRYLIKTRGQQVTLSCSPISGHRSVSWYQQTPGQGLQFLFEYFSETQRNKGNFPGRFSGRQFSNSRSEMNVSTLELGDSALYLCASSLGNFADTQYFGPGTRLTVL.

The V call is TRBV28, the J call TRBJ2-7; D not certain. The CDR3 runs 12 residues. Germline V lookup: CDR1 MDHEN, CDR2 SYDVKM. The ends were cut back, 6 bases at V and 7 bases at J, with 13 bases in the middle. The CDR3 bases are TGTGCCAGCAGCTATTCTTCGTGGGAGCAGTACTTC. Protein sequence: CASSYSSWEQYF.

The V and J genes are TRBV27 and TRBJ2-3, with 12 bases that match TRBD2. The CDR3 consists of 18 residues. Germline V gene data show CDR1 as MNHEY and CDR2 as SMNVEV (reference sequence). V gave up 6 bases and J gave up 5 bases; unmatched junction bases: 15. In DNA, the CDR3 is TGTGCCAGCAGCCTTAAGGGGAGGACTAGCGGGACAGAAGATACGCAGTATTTT. This codes for CASSLKGRTSGTEDTQYF.

The genes are TRBV28 and TRBJ2-7, with D unclear. From germline, CDR1 is MDHEN and CDR2 SYDVKM. V lost 7 bases, J lost 3 bases, and 19 bases lay in between. CDR3 length: 15 amino acids. The CDR3 DNA follows: TGTGCCAGCACCGTAACAGTGGGTGGCCTCTACGAGCAGTACTTC. Translation: CASTVTVGGLYEQYF.

The chain employs TRBV18 and TRBJ2-1; no firm D call. V gave up 3 bases and J gave up 0 bases, with 6 bases separating them. CDR1 KGHSH and CDR2 LQKENI come from the germline V gene. This CDR3 region has 14 residues. Written as DNA, the CDR3 is TGTGCCAGCTCACCCCAGGTCTCCTACAATGAGCAGTTCTTC. This encodes CASSPQVSYNEQFF.

The chain joins TRBV5-4 to TRBJ2-7; 9 bases match TRBD1. There are 14 residues in the CDR3. The junction had 5 bases not matched to a gene; V was cut back by 5 bases and J by 2 bases. Germline CDR1 is SGHNT and CDR2 is YYREEE (reference sequence). CDR3 in amino acids: CASSYDRGAYEQYF. The CDR3 DNA follows: TGTGCCAGCAGTTACGACAGGGGGGCCTACGAGCAGTACTTC.

In its sample, this clone was seen a few times. This rearrangement joins TRBV7-3 to TRBJ1-2, with TRBD1 matching 8 bases. J gave up 6 bases and V 4 bases, and 4 bases lay outside the gene matches. The CDR3 consists of 13 residues. CDR1 and CDR2 (germline): SGHTA, FQGTGA. CDR3 bases: TGTGCCAGCAGCTACACAGGGGGGAATGGCTACACCTTC. Amino acid sequence: CASSYTGGNGYTF.

The gene calls are TRBV4-2 and TRBJ1-2; 8 bases agree with TRBD1. The germline V gene has CDR1 LGHNA and CDR2 YNFKEQ. The CDR3 covers 17 residues. The J segment lost 4 bases and the V segment lost 0 bases, leaving 10 bases of the junction unmatched. The CDR3 bases are TGTGCCAGCAGCCAAGAGGGACAGGACCCATCAATCTATGGCTACACCTTC. Amino acids: CASSQEGQDPSIYGYTF.

The V and J genes are TRBV28 and TRBJ2-1; 7 nucleotides match TRBD2. The germline V gene has CDR1 MDHEN and CDR2 SYDVKM. Trimming cost V 5 bases and J 8 bases; bases outside gene matches: 15. There are 16 residues in the CDR3. The CDR3 loop is CASSRPGGSLGDEQFF. For the CDR3, the DNA is TGTGCCAGCAGTCGCCCGGGGGGTTCCCTGGGTGATGAGCAGTTCTTC. The full variable domain, with the rest looked up from reference TRBV28 and TRBJ2-1, is DVKVTQSSRYLVKRTGEKVFLECVQDMDHENMFWYRQDPGLGLRLIYFSYDVKMKEKGDIPEGYSVSREKKERFSLILESASTNQTSMYLCASSRPGGSLGDEQFFGPGTRLTVL.

V usage is TRBV9 and J usage is TRBJ2-7; perhaps TRBD2 as D (6 bases). The V end was cut by 0 bases, the J end by 2 bases, with 12 bases between. Germline V gene sequence: CDR1 SGDLS, CDR2 YYNGEE. The CDR3 loop spans 15 amino acids. In DNA form, the CDR3 reads TGTGCCAGCAGCGTAGGGGACGGGAGAACCTACGAGCAGTACTTC. Its protein is CASSVGDGRTYEQYF.